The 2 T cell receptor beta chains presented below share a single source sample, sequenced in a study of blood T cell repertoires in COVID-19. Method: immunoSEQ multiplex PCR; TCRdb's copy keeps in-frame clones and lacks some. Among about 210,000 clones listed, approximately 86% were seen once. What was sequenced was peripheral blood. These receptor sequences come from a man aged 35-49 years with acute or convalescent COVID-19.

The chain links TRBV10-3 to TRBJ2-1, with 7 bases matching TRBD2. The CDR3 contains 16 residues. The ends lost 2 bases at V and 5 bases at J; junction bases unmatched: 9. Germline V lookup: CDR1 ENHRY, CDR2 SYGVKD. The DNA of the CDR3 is TGTGCCATCAGTGAGATCCAAGCGGGAATTAACAATGAGCAGTTCTTC. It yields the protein CAISEIQAGINNEQFF.

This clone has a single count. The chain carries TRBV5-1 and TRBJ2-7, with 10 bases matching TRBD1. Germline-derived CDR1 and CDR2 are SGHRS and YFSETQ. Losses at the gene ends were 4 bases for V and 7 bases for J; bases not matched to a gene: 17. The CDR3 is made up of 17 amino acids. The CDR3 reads CASSPWTGGNGHEEQYF. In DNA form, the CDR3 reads TGCGCCAGCAGCCCCTGGACAGGGGGAAACGGTCATGAAGAGCAGTACTTC.